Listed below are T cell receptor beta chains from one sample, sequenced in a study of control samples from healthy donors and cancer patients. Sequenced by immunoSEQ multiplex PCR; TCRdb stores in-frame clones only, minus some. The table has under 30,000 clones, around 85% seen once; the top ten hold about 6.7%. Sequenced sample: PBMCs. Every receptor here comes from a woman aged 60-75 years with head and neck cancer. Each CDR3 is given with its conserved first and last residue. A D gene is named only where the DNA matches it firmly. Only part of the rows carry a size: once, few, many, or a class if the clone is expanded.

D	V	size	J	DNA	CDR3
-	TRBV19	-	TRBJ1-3	TGTGCCAGTAGTCTGCGCTCCTCTGGAAACACCATATATTTT	CASSLRSSGNTIYF
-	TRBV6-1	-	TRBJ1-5	TGTGCCAGCAGTGAATTGAACTTCAATCAGCCCCAGCATTTT	CASSELNFNQPQHF
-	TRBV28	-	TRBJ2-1	TGTGCCAGCAGACCCACAGGGAATGAGCAGTTCTTC	CASRPTGNEQFF
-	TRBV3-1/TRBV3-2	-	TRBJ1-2	TGTGCCAGCAGCTTCACTGCAGGGAACTATGGCTACACCTTC	CASSFTAGNYGYTF
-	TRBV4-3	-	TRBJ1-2	TGCGCCAGCAGCCAAGAAGCCGTGGGGTTGGGGAACTATGGCTACACCTTC	CASSQEAVGLGNYGYTF
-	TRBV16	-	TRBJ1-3	TGTGCCAGCAGCCAATCGATAGGTCTTTCTGGAAACACCATATATTTT	CASSQSIGLSGNTIYF
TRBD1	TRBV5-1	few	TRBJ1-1	TGCGCCAGCAGCCCCGGGACAGGGGGTTTGAACACTGAAGCTTTCTTT	CASSPGTGGLNTEAFF
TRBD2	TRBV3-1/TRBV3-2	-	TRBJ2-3	TGTGCCAGCAGTCATCAAGGGACTAGCGGCTCTACTAGCACAGATACGCAGTATTTT	CASSHQGTSGSTSTDTQYF
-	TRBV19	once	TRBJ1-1	TGTGCCAGTAGTATCCTCTCGACAGCTGAAGCTTTCTTT	CASSILSTAEAFF
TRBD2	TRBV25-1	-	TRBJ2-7	TGTGCCAGCAGGACTAGCGGGAGCTACGAGCAGTACTTC	CASRTSGSYEQYF
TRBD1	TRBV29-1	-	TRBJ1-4	TGCAGCGTTTCTACAGGGGGTGGTGAAAAACTGTTTTTT	CSVSTGGGEKLFF
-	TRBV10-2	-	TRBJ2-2	TGCGCCAGCAGTGATCAGGGACAGAACACCGGGGAGCTGTTTTTT	CASSDQGQNTGELFF
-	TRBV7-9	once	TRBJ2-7	TGTGCCAGCAGCCCCCCAGGAGGGAACGAGCAGTACTTC	CASSPPGGNEQYF
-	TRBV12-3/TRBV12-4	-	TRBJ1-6	TGTGCCAGCAGTTTAGTAGGGGCACCCCTCCACTTT	CASSLVGAPLHF
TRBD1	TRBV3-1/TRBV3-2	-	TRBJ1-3	TGTGCCAGCAGCCAAGGAGGAGGGACAGGTTATGGAAACACCATATATTTT	CASSQGGGTGYGNTIYF
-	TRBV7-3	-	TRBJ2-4	TGTGCCAGCAGCTTATCAGAGCGAGAGATTCAGTACTTC	CASSLSEREIQYF
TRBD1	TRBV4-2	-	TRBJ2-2	TGTGCCAGCAGCCAGGACAGGGGGGCCCCCGGGGAGCTGTTTTTT	CASSQDRGAPGELFF
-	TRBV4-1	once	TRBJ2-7	TGCGCCAGCAGGATCAACTACAGGGTAGGCGAGCAGTACTTC	CASRINYRVGEQYF
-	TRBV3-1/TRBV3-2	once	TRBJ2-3	TGTGCCAGCAGCCAGGCCAGCGGGAGCACAGATACGCAGTATTTT	CASSQASGSTDTQYF
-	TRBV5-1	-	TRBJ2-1	TGCGCCAGCAGCACAGGACAGTTCTACAATGAGCAGTTCTTC	CASSTGQFYNEQFF
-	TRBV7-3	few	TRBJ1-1	TGTGCCAGCAGCACCATAGAAGGTGGTGAAGCTTTCTTT	CASSTIEGGEAFF
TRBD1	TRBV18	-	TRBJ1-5	TGTGCCAGCTCTCTACAGGGGGCTGAACAGCCCCAGCATTTT	CASSLQGAEQPQHF
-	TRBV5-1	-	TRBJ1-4	TGCGCCAGCAGGCCGACGGCAACTAATGAAAAACTGTTTTTT	CASRPTATNEKLFF
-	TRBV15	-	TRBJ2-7	TGTGCCACCAGCAGCTCCGACGGATACGAGCAGTACTTC	CATSSSDGYEQYF
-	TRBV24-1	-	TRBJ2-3	TGTGCCACCAGTGATTTCCCGTCAGATACGCAGTATTTT	CATSDFPSDTQYF
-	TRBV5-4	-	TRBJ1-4	TGTGCCAGCAGCTTGGCAGGGAATGAAAAACTGTTTTTT	CASSLAGNEKLFF
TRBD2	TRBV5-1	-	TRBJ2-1	TGCGCCAGCAGCTTGAGTCCTCCGGGACTAGGCAATGAGCAGTTCTTC	CASSLSPPGLGNEQFF
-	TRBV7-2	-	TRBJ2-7	TGTGCCAGCAGCCCACGACGGGGTTCCTACGAGCAGTACTTC	CASSPRRGSYEQYF
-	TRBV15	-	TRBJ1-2	TGTGCCACCAGTTTCCAGGATGGCTACACCTTC	CATSFQDGYTF
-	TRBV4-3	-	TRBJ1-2	TGCGCCAGCAGCCAAGAGACCGTTAAAGGCTACACCTTC	CASSQETVKGYTF
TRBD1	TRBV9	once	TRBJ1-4	TGTGCCAGCAGCATAGGGACAGGGGTTAATGAAAAACTGTTTTTT	CASSIGTGVNEKLFF
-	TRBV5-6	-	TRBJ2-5	TGTGCCAGCAGCTTGTGGGGATCAGGGATCCTAGAGACCCAGTACTTC	CASSLWGSGILETQYF
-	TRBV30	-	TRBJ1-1	TGTGCCTGTCCACAGGGAACCAACACTGAAGCTTTCTTT	CACPQGTNTEAFF
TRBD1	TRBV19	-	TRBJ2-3	TGTGCCAGTAGTTACGCAGGGGGCAAGGGCACAGATACGCAGTATTTT	CASSYAGGKGTDTQYF
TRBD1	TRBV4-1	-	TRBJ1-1	TGCGCCAGCAGCCCAATCTTGGCAGGGGGTTCGATAATGAACACTGAAGCTTTCTTT	CASSPILAGGSIMNTEAFF
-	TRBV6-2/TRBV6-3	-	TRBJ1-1	TGTGCCAGCAGTTACTCTCCGAGAAGGGAATCTAGGAACACTGAAGCTTTCTTT	CASSYSPRRESRNTEAFF
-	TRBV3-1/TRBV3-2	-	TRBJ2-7	TGTGCCAGCAGCCGCCCCGGCAGAAAATCCTACGAGCAGTACTTC	CASSRPGRKSYEQYF
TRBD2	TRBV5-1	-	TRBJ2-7	TGCGCCAGCAGCTTAAGGCGGGAGAGCTACGAGCAGTACTTC	CASSLRRESYEQYF
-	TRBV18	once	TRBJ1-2	TGTGCCAGCTCCGCGGACGGCTATGGCTACACCTTC	CASSADGYGYTF
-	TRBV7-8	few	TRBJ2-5	TGTGCCAGCAGCGGGGCGAGGGAGGCAGCCGAGACCCAGTACTTC	CASSGAREAAETQYF
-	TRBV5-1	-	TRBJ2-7	TGCGCCAGCAGCCCGTGGGGGGGCACTACGCACCAGCAGTACTTC	CASSPWGGTTHQQYF